One T cell receptor (beta chain) is described in this entry. Its antigen is undetermined. With 60 Vbeta and 13 Jbeta primers, the PCR was carried out. As originally analysed: The count from a later analysis was some 81 million unique TCR beta chains, 9.5 million to 13 million of them shared. Data came from immunoSEQ multiplex PCR; TCRdb stores just in-frame clones and leaves some out. The DNA was the basis for D and trimming; V, J and clone size are from that table. The table shows approximately 150,000 clones, with roughly 80% occurring only once. The sample is drawn from a study of cytomegalovirus exposure and HLA in healthy donors. Study results and caveats: Reportedly, TCR beta sequences accurately predicted HLA-A and HLA-B alleles in most subjects.

The sequence came from a man over 45 in good health and CMV-seropositive. Sequencing used PBMCs.

CDR3 sequence: CASSLEQGHEQYF. DNA of the CDR3: TGTGCCAGCAGCTTAGAACAGGGCCACGAGCAGTACTTC. V and J are TRBV11-2 and TRBJ2-7, with a tentative D call TRBD1 (6 bases). V was trimmed by 0 bases and J by 5 bases, leaving 8 bases between them. The germline V gene has CDR1 SGHAT and CDR2 FQNNGV. The CDR3 has 13 amino acids.